These 11 T cell receptor beta chains were all obtained from the same sample, sequenced in a study of tissue T cells after allogeneic stem cell transplantation. Time point meaning: mouse harvest day 7 after allogeneic transplant. Each mouse received 10^7 T-cell-depleted marrow cells plus 10^6 splenic CD5+ T cells by tail vein. This table comes from immunoSEQ multiplex PCR, and its TCRdb copy is limited to in-frame clones, with some not included. In the table there are a few thousand clones, 40% to 60% of which are singletons. Sequences were obtained from gut tissue. The receptors were gathered from a female BALB/c mouse given C57BL/6 T cells with graft-versus-host disease after an allogeneic hematopoietic cell transplant.

A note on this clone: Genes and germline are mouse. The read comes to an end 1 residue before the CDR3 does, leaving the germline J gene to fill in the end. The chain recombines TRBV12-1 with TRBJ2-1; 10 nucleotides line up with TRBD2. The CDR3 runs 14 residues. Germline CDR1 is SGHSN and CDR2 is HYEKVE. With 4 bases clipped from V and 3 bases from J, the junction kept 2 bases outside the gene matches. CDR3 residues: CASSRTGGYAEQFF. The CDR3 bases that were read are TGTGCCAGCTCCCGGACTGGGGGCTATGCTGAGCAGTTC. Looking up the rest from reference TRBV12-1 and TRBJ2-1 gives the full variable domain: DSGVVQSPRHIIKEKGGRSVLTCIPISGHSNVVWYQQTLGKELKFLIQHYEKVERDKGFLPSRFSVQQFDDYHSEMNMSALELEDSAMYFCASSRTGGYAEQFFGPGTRLTVL.

Comment on this clone: Any gene name here is a mouse gene name. Sequencing ends 1 residue short of the CDR3 end; the germline J gene provides the rest. The chain links TRBV22 to TRBJ2-5; the D segment call TRBD1 is taken from the table without a DNA check. TRBV22 has pseudogene status. This CDR3 has 13 amino acids. Incomplete CDR3 DNA: TGTGCCAGCAGCCAGGGGAGCCAAGACACCCAGTAC. This sequence encodes CASSQGSQDTQY. The entire CDR3 protein reads CASSQGSQDTQYF.

With respect to this clone: The listed genes are named as in mouse. The CDR3 end is not reached by the read, which stops 1 residue before it; the germline J gene fills it in. This sequence joins TRBV23 and TRBJ1-2; TRBD1 is the table's D call and was not checked against the DNA. This CDR3 region has 14 residues. CDR1 KGHTA and CDR2 FQNQQP come from the germline V gene. The CDR3 bases that were read are TGCTCCAGCAGTCAAGAGGGGGCGGGCTCCGACTACACC. Encoded protein: CSSSQEGAGSDYT. The CDR3 reads in full as CSSSQEGAGSDYTF.

Regarding this clone: These gene names are mouse names. The CDR3 DNA, read in part, is TGTGCCAGCTCTCTGTGGGGGCCTTATGAACAGTAC. Protein: CASSLWGPYEQY. The CDR3 in full is CASSLWGPYEQYF. This chain joins TRBV12-2 and TRBJ2-7; either TRBD1 or TRBD2 may supply D (6 bases each). Read coverage stops 1 residue before the CDR3 terminus; the germline J gene supplies the remainder. V was trimmed by 1 base and J by 4 bases, leaving 10 bases between them. CDR3 length equals 13 residues. Germline V gene data show CDR1 as SGHLS and CDR2 as HYDKME.

As to this clone: Genes and germline are mouse. Read data end 1 residue before the CDR3 end; the end is taken from the germline J gene. This chain uses TRBV5 with TRBJ2-5; 7 positions agree with TRBD2. CDR3 length: 14 residues. Germline-derived CDR1 and CDR2 are LGHNA and YNLKQL (reference sequence). The J segment lost 6 bases and the V segment lost 0 bases, leaving 3 bases of the junction unmatched. The CDR3 DNA, read in part, is TGTGCCAGCAGCCAAGATGGGGGGAGGGACACCCAGTAC. This encodes CASSQDGGRDTQY. The whole CDR3 protein is CASSQDGGRDTQYF.

To note about this clone: Gene and germline names: mouse. This chain's CDR3 is CASRRQNYAEQFF. The part of the CDR3 DNA that was read is TGTGCCAGCAGACGACAAAACTATGCTGAGCAGTTC. The V gene is TRBV26, the J gene TRBJ2-1; D gene ambiguous. The read falls 1 residue short of the CDR3 end, and the missing part is taken from the germline J gene. V lost 6 bases, J lost 1 base, and 7 bases lay in between. Germline V lookup: CDR1 KGHPV, CDR2 FQNQEV (reference sequence). This CDR3 is 13 amino acids long. Drawing the rest from reference TRBV26 and TRBJ2-1, the complete variable domain is NSKVIQTPRYLVKGQGQKAKMRCIPEKGHPVVFWYQQNKNNEFKFLINFQNQEVLQQIDMTEKRFSAECPSNSPCSLEIQSSEAGDSALYLCASRRQNYAEQFFGPGTRLTVL.

This clone has only one observation. Germline and genes here are mouse. The CDR3 bases that were read are TGTGCCAGCAGCCAAACAGGGGGCGGTGCAGAAACGCTGTAT. Translated, it gives CASSQTGGGAETLY. The CDR3 as a whole reads CASSQTGGGAETLYF. The chain uses TRBV5 and TRBJ2-3; 9 bases are shared with TRBD1. Coverage ceases 1 residue before the CDR3 finishes, and the germline J gene fills in the end. In germline, CDR1 is LGHNA, CDR2 YNLKQL (reference sequence). This CDR3 has 15 amino acids. V dropped 2 bases and J dropped 1; count of bases not matched to a gene: 1.

Note on this clone: Gene names and germline refer to mouse. Coverage ceases 1 residue before the CDR3 finishes, and the germline J gene fills in the end. The genes are TRBV23 and TRBJ2-7. This CDR3 has 13 amino acids. The germline gives CDR1 KGHTA, CDR2 FQNQQP. Incomplete CDR3 DNA: TGCTCCAGCAGTCAATCGAAGGATTATGAACAGTAC. Translation gives CSSSQSKDYEQY. Given in full, the CDR3 is CSSSQSKDYEQYF.

This clone was seen only once. Gene names follow the mouse nomenclature. The read comes to an end 1 residue before the CDR3 does, leaving the germline J gene to fill in the end. The gene calls are TRBV3 and TRBJ1-1; maybe TRBD1 (5 bases). V was trimmed by 4 bases and J by 0 bases, leaving 12 bases between them. The CDR3 runs 15 residues. CDR1 is SNHLY, CDR2 FYNGKV, per germline (reference sequence). The sequenced part of the CDR3 DNA is TGTGCCAGCAGCTCCGCGGGGCAGTCAAACACAGAAGTCTTC. As protein: CASSSAGQSNTEVF. The CDR3 in its entirety is CASSSAGQSNTEVFF. Using reference TRBV3 and TRBJ1-1 for the parts outside the CDR3, the full variable domain is GPKVLQIPSHQIIDMGQMVTLNCDPVSNHLYFYWYKQILGQQMEFLVNFYNGKVMEKSKLFKDQFSVERPDGSYFTLKIQPTALEDSAVYFCASSSAGQSNTEVFFGKGTRLTVV.

Concerning this clone: Mouse names are used for the genes. With the read ending 1 residue before the CDR3 end, the germline J gene is used to fill in that end. This chain connects TRBV20 to TRBJ1-2, with 8 bases aligning to TRBD1. With 3 bases clipped from V and 3 bases from J, the junction kept 9 bases outside the gene matches. Germline V lookup: CDR1 GFQATS, CDR2 STVNSAI. The CDR3 is 15 amino acids. This chain's CDR3 is CGARGAGGEDSDYTF. The covered CDR3 bases are TGTGGTGCTAGAGGCGCAGGGGGCGAGGACTCCGACTACACC. The whole variable domain, remainder taken from reference TRBV20 and TRBJ1-2, is GALVYQYPRRTICKSGTSMRMECQAVGFQATSVAWYRQSPQKTFELIALSTVNSAIKYEQNFTQEKFPISHPNLSFSSMTVLNAYLEDRGLYLCGARGAGGEDSDYTFGSGTRLLVI.

Comments on this clone: Mouse gene names and germline throughout. The read finishes 1 residue shy of the CDR3 end, and the germline J gene is used to complete it. V is TRBV20 and J is TRBJ2-4, with D possibly matching TRBD1 (6 bases). Trimming left V 3 bases short and J 5 bases short, with 6 bases between. The CDR3 has 11 residues. Germline V lookup: CDR1 GFQATS, CDR2 STVNSAI. The covered CDR3 bases are TGTGGTGCTAGCAGGGGAAACACCTTGTAC. This encodes CGASRGNTLY. In full, the CDR3 is CGASRGNTLYF.